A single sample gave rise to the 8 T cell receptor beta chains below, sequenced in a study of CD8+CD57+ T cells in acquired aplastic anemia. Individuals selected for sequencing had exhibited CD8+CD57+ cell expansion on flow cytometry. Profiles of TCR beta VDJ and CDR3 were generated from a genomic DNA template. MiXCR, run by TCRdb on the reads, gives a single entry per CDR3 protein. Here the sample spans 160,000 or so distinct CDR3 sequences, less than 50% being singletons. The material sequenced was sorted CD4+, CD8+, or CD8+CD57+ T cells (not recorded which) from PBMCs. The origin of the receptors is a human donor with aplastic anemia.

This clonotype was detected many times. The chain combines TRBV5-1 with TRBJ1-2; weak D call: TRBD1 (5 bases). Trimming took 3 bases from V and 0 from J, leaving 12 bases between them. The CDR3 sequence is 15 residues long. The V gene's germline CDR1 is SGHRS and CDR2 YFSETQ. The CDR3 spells CASSSGDPANYGYTF. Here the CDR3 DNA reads TGCGCCAGCAGCTCGGGGGACCCAGCTAACTATGGCTACACCTTC.

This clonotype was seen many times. The CDR3 loop is CASSQVMGNTEAFF. The CDR3 region has the DNA TGTGCCAGCAGCCAAGTCATGGGAAACACTGAAGCTTTCTTT. J is TRBJ1-1 and V is TRBV14; D gene ambiguous. Deletions cut 1 base from V and 2 bases from J, with 8 bases between. Germline V gene sequence: CDR1 SGHDN, CDR2 FVKESK. There are 14 residues in the CDR3.

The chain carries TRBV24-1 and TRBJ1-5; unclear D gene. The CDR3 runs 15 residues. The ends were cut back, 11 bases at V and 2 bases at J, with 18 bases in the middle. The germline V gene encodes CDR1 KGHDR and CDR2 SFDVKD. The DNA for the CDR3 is TGTGCCAGTAGTATTAGCCTAAGAGGCAATCAGCCCCAGCATTTT. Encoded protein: CASSISLRGNQPQHF.

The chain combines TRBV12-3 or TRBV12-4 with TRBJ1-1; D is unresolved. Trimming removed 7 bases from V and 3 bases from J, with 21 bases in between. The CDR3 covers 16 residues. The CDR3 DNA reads TGTGCCAGCACCCACCCAGCTGGGCAAAGGTACACTGAAGCTTTCTTT. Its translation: CASTHPAGQRYTEAFF.

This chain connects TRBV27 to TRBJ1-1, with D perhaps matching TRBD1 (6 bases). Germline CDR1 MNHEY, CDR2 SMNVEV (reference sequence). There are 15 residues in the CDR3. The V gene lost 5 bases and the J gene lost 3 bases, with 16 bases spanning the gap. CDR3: CASSRGGAAHTEAFF. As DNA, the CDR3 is TGTGCCAGCAGTCGAGGGGGAGCTGCACACACTGAAGCTTTCTTT.

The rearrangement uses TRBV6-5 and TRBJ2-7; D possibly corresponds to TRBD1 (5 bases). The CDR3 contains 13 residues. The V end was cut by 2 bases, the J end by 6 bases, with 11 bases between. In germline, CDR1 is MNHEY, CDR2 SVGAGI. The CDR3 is CASSYPRAPEQYF. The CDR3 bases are TGTGCCAGCAGTTACCCCAGGGCTCCCGAGCAGTACTTC.

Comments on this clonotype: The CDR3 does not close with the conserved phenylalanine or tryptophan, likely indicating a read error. The CDR3 loop reads CSARDPPGSTYEQYL. For the CDR3, the DNA is TGCAGTGCTAGAGATCCCCCGGGATCGACCTACGAGCAGTACCTC. This sequence joins TRBV20-1 and TRBJ2-7, with D tentatively TRBD2 (5 bases). Between the trimmed V and J ends, which lost 0 bases and 2 bases, there was a span of 14 bases. Germline CDR1 reads DFQATT; CDR2 reads SNEGSKA (reference sequence). The CDR3 is made up of 15 amino acids.

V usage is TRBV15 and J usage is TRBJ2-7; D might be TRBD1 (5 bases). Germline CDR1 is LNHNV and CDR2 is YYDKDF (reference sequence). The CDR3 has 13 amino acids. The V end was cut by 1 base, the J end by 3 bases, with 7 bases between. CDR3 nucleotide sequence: TGTGCCACCAGCAGAGGACAGATCTACGAGCAGTACTTC. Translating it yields CATSRGQIYEQYF.